A selection of T cell receptor beta chains follows, all from one sample in a study of technical replicates of blood from several donors. The data were produced by immunoSEQ multiplex PCR, yet TCRdb's version contains in-frame clones alone and is incomplete. The profile shows tens of thousands of clones, nearly 96% of them singletons. The sample was T cells isolated from PBMCs. The receptors originated from a human donor in good health. The CDR3 runs from the conserved cysteine through the conserved F or W. Fields, in order: D gene, CDR3 length, clone size, J gene, V gene, CDR3 protein, CDR3 DNA. D genes are given only for firm matches. Clone size, where shown, is once, few, many, or a class for clones that have expanded.

D: -; length: 11; size: -; J: TRBJ1-1; V: TRBV6-5; CDR3: CASTGGNEAFF; DNA: TGTGCCAGCACGGGGGGCAATGAAGCTTTCTTT
D: TRBD1; length: 15; size: few; J: TRBJ2-1; V: TRBV7-3; CDR3: CASSPGTGGRNEQFF; DNA: TGTGCCAGCAGCCCCGGGACAGGGGGCCGCAATGAGCAGTTCTTC
D: -; length: 13; size: -; J: TRBJ2-1; V: TRBV6-5; CDR3: CASSRLERNEQFF; DNA: TGTGCCAGCAGCCGGCTAGAGAGGAATGAGCAGTTCTTC
D: -; length: 13; size: once; J: TRBJ2-1; V: TRBV2; CDR3: CASSEIGGIEAFF; DNA: TGTGCCAGCAGTGAAATCGGGGGAATTGAAGCGTTCTTC
D: -; length: 12; size: -; J: TRBJ1-1; V: TRBV29-1; CDR3: CSALGIWTEAFF; DNA: TGCAGCGCTCTAGGGATATGGACAGAAGCTTTCTTT
D: TRBD2; length: 17; size: -; J: TRBJ2-3; V: TRBV7-9; CDR3: CASSLGSKREGPDTQYF; DNA: TGTGCCAGCAGCCTTGGGAGCAAGCGGGAGGGCCCCGATACGCAGTATTTT
D: -; length: 15; size: once; J: TRBJ1-2; V: TRBV19; CDR3: CASSIDLEDAYGYTF; DNA: TGTGCCAGTAGTATAGATCTGGAGGACGCCTATGGCTACACCTTC
D: -; length: 14; size: -; J: TRBJ2-5; V: TRBV9; CDR3: CASSPGGVEETQYF; DNA: TGTGCCAGCAGCCCCGGGGGAGTAGAAGAGACCCAGTACTTC
D: TRBD1; length: 15; size: -; J: TRBJ2-5; V: TRBV7-9; CDR3: CASSLEAGGLKTQYF; DNA: TGTGCCAGCAGCTTAGAGGCAGGGGGCTTGAAGACCCAGTACTTC
D: -; length: 10; size: -; J: TRBJ2-7; V: TRBV20-1; CDR3: CSAPTYEQYF; DNA: TGCAGTGCCCCTACCTACGAGCAGTACTTC
D: -; length: 9; size: -; J: TRBJ2-1; V: TRBV29-1; CDR3: CSISNEQFF; DNA: TGCAGCATATCTAATGAGCAGTTCTTC
D: -; length: 12; size: -; J: TRBJ2-7; V: TRBV5-6; CDR3: CASSSPDLNQYF; DNA: TGTGCCAGCAGCTCGCCCGATCTAAACCAGTACTTC
D: TRBD2; length: 15; size: -; J: TRBJ2-2; V: TRBV14; CDR3: CASKPSGTYTGELFF; DNA: TGTGCCAGCAAGCCTAGCGGGACTTACACCGGGGAGCTGTTTTTT
D: TRBD1; length: 13; size: -; J: TRBJ1-2; V: TRBV19; CDR3: CASTTGGMSGYTF; DNA: TGTGCCAGTACCACAGGGGGAATGTCTGGCTACACCTTC
D: TRBD1; length: 15; size: -; J: TRBJ1-2; V: TRBV7-3; CDR3: CASSHLDRGAYGYTF; DNA: TGTGCCAGCAGCCACCTGGACAGGGGAGCCTATGGCTACACCTTC
D: -; length: 15; size: -; J: TRBJ1-1; V: TRBV4-1; CDR3: CASSQAPGVRAEAFF; DNA: TGCGCCAGCAGCCAAGCGCCAGGGGTCAGGGCTGAAGCTTTCTTT
D: TRBD1; length: 14; size: -; J: TRBJ2-3; V: TRBV19; CDR3: CASSIGQGTDTQYF; DNA: TGTGCCAGTAGTATAGGACAGGGAACAGATACGCAGTATTTT
D: TRBD1; length: 15; size: -; J: TRBJ2-7; V: TRBV29-1; CDR3: CSVTPQGAGSYEQYF; DNA: TGCAGCGTTACACCACAGGGGGCTGGTTCCTACGAGCAGTACTTC
D: TRBD2; length: 17; size: -; J: TRBJ2-3; V: TRBV6-4; CDR3: CASSDSTSGGGSDTQYF; DNA: TGTGCCAGCAGTGACTCAACTAGCGGAGGGGGGTCAGATACGCAGTATTTT
D: TRBD2; length: 16; size: -; J: TRBJ2-2; V: TRBV7-2; CDR3: CASSLSGLALSEELFF; DNA: TGTGCCAGCAGCTTATCAGGACTAGCGTTATCCGAGGAGCTGTTTTTT
D: TRBD1; length: 16; size: -; J: TRBJ1-3; V: TRBV7-3; CDR3: CASSLNRGFSGNTIYF; DNA: TGTGCCAGCAGCTTAAACAGGGGCTTCTCTGGAAACACCATATATTTT
D: -; length: 17; size: -; J: TRBJ2-1; V: TRBV29-1; CDR3: CSGRIPGHSAGGNEQFF; DNA: TGCAGCGGTAGGATCCCGGGACACTCTGCAGGTGGCAATGAGCAGTTCTTC
D: TRBD1; length: 13; size: -; J: TRBJ1-2; V: TRBV13; CDR3: CASEGQGGYGYTF; DNA: TGTGCCAGCGAGGGACAGGGTGGCTATGGCTACACCTTC
D: -; length: 16; size: -; J: TRBJ1-2; V: TRBV7-9; CDR3: CASSLDPPGTNYGYTF; DNA: TGTGCCAGCAGCTTAGACCCGCCGGGAACAAACTATGGCTACACCTTC
D: TRBD1; length: 13; size: -; J: TRBJ2-7; V: TRBV2; CDR3: CASRLTGPGEQYF; DNA: TGTGCCAGCAGACTGACAGGGCCGGGGGAGCAGTACTTC
D: TRBD1; length: 18; size: -; J: TRBJ1-2; V: TRBV13; CDR3: CASSLFAGTVVSNYGYTF; DNA: TGTGCCAGCAGCTTATTCGCCGGGACAGTCGTTTCTAACTATGGCTACACCTTC
D: TRBD1; length: 13; size: -; J: TRBJ2-7; V: TRBV28; CDR3: CASRSGQSYEQYF; DNA: TGTGCCAGCAGGTCGGGACAGAGCTACGAGCAGTACTTC
D: -; length: 14; size: -; J: TRBJ2-7; V: TRBV9; CDR3: CASSVGGSGYEQYF; DNA: TGTGCCAGCAGCGTTGGAGGGTCGGGCTACGAGCAGTACTTC
D: TRBD1; length: 16; size: -; J: TRBJ2-7; V: TRBV7-2; CDR3: CASSLVSGGQGYEQYF; DNA: TGTGCCAGCAGCTTAGTTTCTGGGGGACAGGGGTACGAGCAGTACTTC
D: TRBD1; length: 13; size: -; J: TRBJ1-2; V: TRBV19; CDR3: CASKGQANYGYTF; DNA: TGTGCCAGCAAAGGACAGGCTAACTATGGCTACACCTTC
D: TRBD1; length: 13; size: -; J: TRBJ2-7; V: TRBV9; CDR3: CASSAGQNYEQYF; DNA: TGTGCCAGCAGCGCGGGACAGAACTACGAGCAGTACTTC
D: TRBD2; length: 15; size: -; J: TRBJ2-1; V: TRBV11-3; CDR3: CASSSSGSSYNEQFF; DNA: TGTGCCAGCAGCTCTAGCGGGAGTTCCTACAATGAGCAGTTCTTC
D: -; length: 13; size: -; J: TRBJ1-3; V: TRBV29-1; CDR3: CSALGGSGNTIYF; DNA: TGCAGCGCCCTAGGGGGTTCTGGAAACACCATATATTTT
D: -; length: 14; size: -; J: TRBJ2-7; V: TRBV11-2; CDR3: CASSLGALTYEQYF; DNA: TGTGCCAGCAGCTTAGGGGCGCTCACCTACGAGCAGTACTTC
D: TRBD1; length: 15; size: -; J: TRBJ1-1; V: TRBV4-3; CDR3: CASSPFSGTGSKAFF; DNA: TGCGCCAGCAGCCCCTTTTCCGGGACAGGGTCCAAAGCTTTCTTT
D: -; length: 14; size: -; J: TRBJ1-5; V: TRBV28; CDR3: CASIKGGGNQPQHF; DNA: TGTGCCAGCATCAAAGGGGGGGGGAATCAGCCCCAGCATTTT
D: -; length: 15; size: -; J: TRBJ1-5; V: TRBV27; CDR3: CASSRSTGSNQPQHF; DNA: TGTGCCAGCAGTCGCTCGACAGGAAGCAATCAGCCCCAGCATTTT
D: -; length: 13; size: -; J: TRBJ2-7; V: TRBV28; CDR3: CASEGTPAYEQYF; DNA: TGTGCCAGCGAGGGGACTCCTGCCTACGAGCAGTACTTC
D: TRBD2; length: 15; size: -; J: TRBJ2-1; V: TRBV2; CDR3: CASRDGTSGTNEQFF; DNA: TGTGCCAGCAGGGATGGGACTAGCGGGACCAATGAGCAGTTCTTC
D: -; length: 18; size: -; J: TRBJ1-1; V: TRBV28; CDR3: CASRSFTQLQKGGTEAFF; DNA: TGTGCCAGCAGGTCCTTTACCCAGCTCCAAAAGGGAGGGACTGAAGCTTTCTTT
D: TRBD1; length: 14; size: -; J: TRBJ2-7; V: TRBV14; CDR3: CASSQPRQGAEQYF; DNA: TGTGCCAGCAGCCAACCGAGACAGGGAGCGGAGCAGTACTTC
D: -; length: 11; size: -; J: TRBJ2-7; V: TRBV6-1; CDR3: CASSFLYEQYF; DNA: TGTGCCAGCAGTTTCCTCTACGAGCAGTACTTC
D: -; length: 14; size: few; J: TRBJ1-2; V: TRBV5-4; CDR3: CASSLAAGSGGYTF; DNA: TGTGCCAGCAGCTTGGCCGCAGGCTCGGGGGGCTACACCTTC
D: -; length: 16; size: once; J: TRBJ2-3; V: TRBV7-2; CDR3: CASSLAQGIGTDTQYF; DNA: TGTGCCAGCAGCTTAGCTCAGGGGATAGGCACAGATACGCAGTATTTT
D: -; length: 13; size: -; J: TRBJ2-7; V: TRBV28; CDR3: CASSLDEDYEQYF; DNA: TGTGCCAGCAGTTTAGACGAGGACTACGAGCAGTACTTC
D: TRBD1; length: 13; size: -; J: TRBJ1-1; V: TRBV10-3; CDR3: CAISGTGFIEAFF; DNA: TGTGCCATCAGTGGGACAGGCTTTATTGAAGCTTTCTTT
D: -; length: 14; size: once; J: TRBJ2-1; V: TRBV18; CDR3: CASSPLTVYNEQFF; DNA: TGTGCCAGCTCACCATTGACAGTTTACAATGAGCAGTTCTTC
D: -; length: 12; size: -; J: TRBJ2-5; V: TRBV2; CDR3: CASNGYAGTQYF; DNA: TGTGCCAGCAACGGGTACGCGGGGACCCAGTACTTC